Listed here is a single T cell receptor (beta chain). Its antigen remains unknown. Through a sample-barcoded 5' primer and a J-beta primer mix, a second PCR was run for about 7 to 12 cycles. Every cDNA molecule bore a tag from a template-switch adaptor containing 12 random nucleotides. MiXCR, run by TCRdb on the 5' RACE reads, gives a single entry per CDR3 protein. The sample consists of more than 650,000 distinct CDR3 sequences, over 20% of them appearing once. This record comes from a study of blood T cells in healthy people across ages. The donors, healthy Caucasians from Russia, were aged about 6 to 95. Each donor's blood draw was approximately 10 milliliters of peripheral blood. Findings of the study overall: Long-lived and aged donors differed, with more naive CD4+ cells and higher diversity in the long-lived.

The germline CDR1 and CDR2 sequences are LNHNV and YYDKDF (reference sequence). The CDR3 is 15 amino acids. V gave up 1 base and J gave up 3 bases; unmatched junction bases: 1. The sequence came from a man aged 65-85 years in good health. Source material: blood. The chain carries TRBV15 and TRBJ2-1; 9 nucleotides align to TRBD2. CDR3: CATSRGSGGYNEQFF. CDR3 nucleotide sequence: TGTGCCACCAGCAGAGGTAGCGGGGGCTACAATGAGCAGTTCTTC. Based on the CDR3 plus reference TRBV15 and TRBJ2-1, the full variable domain is DAMVIQNPRYQVTQFGKPVTLSCSQTLNHNVMYWYQQKSSQAPKLLFHYYDKDFNNEADTPDNFQSRRPNTSFCFLDIRSPGLGDTAMYLCATSRGSGGYNEQFFGPGTRLTVL.